This T cell receptor beta chain stems from a study of response to subunit inactivated influenza vaccine. Findings and limits, study-wide: New T cells are recruited in small numbers by each seasonal influenza vaccination, according to the authors' suggestion.

This clonotype was detected only a few times. Its antigen is not known. This CDR3 has 14 residues. After removal of 1 base from V and 10 bases from J, the junction contained 5 bases not matched to a gene. Germline V CDR1 and CDR2: SGHAT, FQNNGV. MiXCR, applied by TCRdb to the RT-PCR reads, yields one record per CDR3 protein. This table holds around 570,000 distinct CDR3 sequences, less than 8% found once. V gene TRBV11-2 combines with J gene TRBJ2-1, with TRBD2 matching 9 bases. Specimen: PBMCs from blood, collected around 25 months after vaccination. This clonotype originated in a man aged 50-75 years who received an inactivated influenza vaccine. CDR3 nucleotide sequence: TGTGCCAGCAGCTTAGGCGGGAGGGCCTCCGAGCAGTTCTTC. This sequence encodes CASSLGGRASEQFF. Filled out from reference TRBV11-2 and TRBJ2-1, the complete variable domain reads EAGVAQSPRYKIIEKRQSVAFWCNPISGHATLYWYQQILGQGPKLLIQFQNNGVVDDSQLPKDRFSAERLKGVDSTLKIQPAKLEDSAVYLCASSLGGRASEQFFGPGTRLTVL.